These 9 T cell receptor beta chains came from one sample sequenced in a study of regulatory T cells in long-lasting Graves disease. Building the TCR beta libraries relied on iRepertoire HTBI primers, and CDR3 regions underwent Arm-PCR. One entry per CDR3 protein, called by TCRdb with MiXCR from the multiplex PCR reads. The data contain around 320,000 distinct CDR3 sequences, around 17% of them seen just once; the ten biggest clones take up 25% to 30%. Time point given: newly diagnosed GD, antithyroid drugs for less than 3 months. TCR sequences were obtained from RNA taken from PBMCs. The same sample was also studied in work on T cells in Graves' hyperthyroidism and ophthalmopathy.

The material sequenced was peripheral blood mononuclear cells (PBMCs), taken at new diagnosis, from a patient treated with antithyroid drugs. Source of these receptors: a man aged 40-49 years with Graves disease.

The V gene is TRBV18, the J gene TRBJ2-1, with D perhaps TRBD2 (6 bases). CDR3 length: 15 amino acids. Trimming shortened V by 2 bases and J by 0 bases, and 8 bases separated the two germline ends. Germline V gene lookup returns CDR1 KGHSH and CDR2 LQKENI. The CDR3 bases are TGTGCCAGCTCACCAGTGGGGGGCTCCTACAATGAGCAGTTCTTC. Translating it yields CASSPVGGSYNEQFF.

This chain joins TRBV7-3 and TRBJ2-3; 7 nucleotides agree with TRBD2. In germline, CDR1 is SGHTA, CDR2 FQGTGA. J was trimmed by 2 bases and V by 1 base; bases with no gene match: 3. This CDR3 comprises 15 residues. CDR3 protein: CASSLMGGPTDTQYF. CDR3 nucleotides: TGTGCCAGCAGCTTAATGGGAGGGCCCACAGATACGCAGTATTTT.

This clonotype was detected ten times or more. The rearrangement uses TRBV20-1 and TRBJ2-3; 11 positions agree with TRBD2. The CDR3 is made up of 15 amino acids. CDR1 is DFQATT and CDR2 is SNEGSKA in the germline V gene (reference sequence). V lost 3 bases, J lost 6 bases, and 8 bases stayed unmatched. CDR3 loop: CSASSGLAAMDTQYF. The DNA for the CDR3 is TGCAGTGCTAGCTCGGGACTAGCGGCCATGGATACGCAGTATTTT.

This clonotype was seen at least ten times. The chain employs TRBV18 and TRBJ2-7, with D perhaps TRBD2 (6 bases). The CDR3 is 15 residues long. The ends were cut back, 3 bases at V and 5 bases at J, with 17 bases in the middle. Germline CDR1 KGHSH, CDR2 LQKENI. As DNA, the CDR3 is TGTGCCAGCTCACCCCTTTTTGCGGGGTCCAACGAGCAGTACTTC. Encoded protein: CASSPLFAGSNEQYF. Full variable domain (outside the CDR3, taken from reference TRBV18 and TRBJ2-7): NAGVMQNPRHLVRRRGQEARLRCSPMKGHSHVYWYRQLPEEGLKFMVYLQKENIIDESGMPKERFSAEFPKEGPSILRIQQVVRGDSAAYFCASSPLFAGSNEQYFGPGTRLTVT.

This clonotype has at least ten counts. Here the CDR3 reads CASSYQGTGANVLTF. DNA for the CDR3: TGTGCCAGCAGTTACCAGGGAACTGGGGCCAACGTCCTGACTTTC. The chain couples TRBV6-2 or TRBV6-3 to TRBJ2-6; possibly TRBD1 for D (5 bases). The germline CDR1 and CDR2 sequences are MNHEY and SVGEGT. Trimming took 2 bases from V and 2 from J, leaving 7 bases between them. The CDR3 spans 15 residues.

The rearrangement uses TRBV7-3 and TRBJ2-5, with a weak D call TRBD1 (6 bases). This CDR3 is 15 amino acids long. V was pared by 6 bases and J by 5 bases, with 19 bases between. Germline lookup yields CDR1 SGHTA and CDR2 FQGTGA. The CDR3, as DNA: TGTGCCAGCAGTCAAAAGGGGGACCTCGGGGAGACCCAGTACTTC. It specifies CASSQKGDLGETQYF.

This clonotype was counted many times. The chain uses TRBV2 and TRBJ2-5, with D possibly being TRBD1 (6 bases). CDR1 is SNHLY and CDR2 is FYNNEI in the germline V gene. The germline V and J ends were trimmed by 6 bases and 5 bases, with 19 bases remaining between them. This CDR3 comprises 15 residues. CDR3 loop: CASRGNRASRETQYF. In nucleotides, the CDR3 is TGTGCCAGCAGGGGAAACAGGGCCAGTCGGGAGACCCAGTACTTC.

Note on this clonotype: This likely came from a read error, as a far larger clone is one base away. CDR3 protein: CASSSDISRSYEQYF. In DNA, the CDR3 is TGTGCCAGCAGTTCGGACATTTCCCGATCCTACGAGCAGTACTTC. The rearrangement uses TRBV12-3 or TRBV12-4 and TRBJ2-7, with a weak D call TRBD1 (5 bases). V was trimmed by 4 bases and J by 1 base, leaving 14 bases between them. The CDR3 extends over 15 amino acids.

The sample holds many counts of this clonotype. This chain connects TRBV11-3 to TRBJ1-3; 8 bases are a match to TRBD1. Trimming removed 3 bases from V and 2 bases from J; junction bases left unmatched: 3. The CDR3 has 15 amino acids. Germline V gene sequence: CDR1 SGHNT, CDR2 YENEEA. The CDR3 spells CASSFRGPTGNTIYF. Written as DNA, the CDR3 is TGTGCCAGCAGCTTCAGGGGGCCTACTGGAAACACCATATATTTT.